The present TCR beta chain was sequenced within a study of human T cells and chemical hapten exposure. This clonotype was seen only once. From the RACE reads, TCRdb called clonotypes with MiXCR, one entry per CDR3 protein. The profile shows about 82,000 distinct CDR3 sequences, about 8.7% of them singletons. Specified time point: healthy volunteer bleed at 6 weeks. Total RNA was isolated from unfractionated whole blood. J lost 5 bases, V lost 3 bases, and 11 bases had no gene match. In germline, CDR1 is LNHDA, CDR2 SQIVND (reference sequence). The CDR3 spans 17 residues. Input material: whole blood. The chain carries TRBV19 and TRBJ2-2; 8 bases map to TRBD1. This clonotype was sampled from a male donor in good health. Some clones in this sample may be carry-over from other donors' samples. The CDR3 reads CASSIEGRGRGTGELFF. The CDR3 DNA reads TGTGCCAGTAGTATTGAAGGCAGGGGGCGAGGGACCGGGGAGCTGTTTTTT.